This TCR beta chain derives from a study of shared clonotypes between healthy human individuals. When replicate PCRs were run on sorted subsets, they used 200 ng DNA, approximately 33,000 T cell genomes. Some clones are missing from TCRdb's copy, which holds only in-frame ones; the method was immunoSEQ multiplex PCR. The sample lists some 2,000,000 clones; less than 95% were seen once. CD45RO-negative, CCR7-selected cells formed the naive CD8 fraction, which excluded terminally differentiated effector memory CD45RA+ cells. The study enrolled healthy HIV-negative adults without recent acute infections or vaccinations as donors. CDR3 length: 12 residues. V shed 6 bases and J shed 4 bases, with 9 bases lying between them. CDR1 is MDHEN, CDR2 SYDVKM, per germline. This clone has only one observation. The antigen is unknown. Notes on the study in general: The study's rarefaction showed incomplete sorted-subset sequencing despite large depth. Relative to their counterparts shared across all four donors, non-shared clonotypes exhibited diminished generation probabilities.

The specimen sequenced was naive CD8+ T cells sorted from blood. The V and J genes are TRBV28 and TRBJ1-2; unclear D gene. This clonotype was sampled from a man aged 18 to 29 in good health. The CDR3 DNA reads as TGTGCCAGCAGCCCGTGGAGCTATGGCTACACCTTC. Its protein is CASSPWSYGYTF.